The 5 T cell receptor beta chains presented below share a single source sample, sequenced in a study of blood T cell repertoires in COVID-19. Using immunoSEQ multiplex PCR, the repertoire was profiled, and TCRdb retains in-frame clones only, with some absent. The sample shows over 400,000 clones, approximately 91% of them seen only once. Sequencing input: PBMCs or T cells enriched from blood (not recorded which). Source of these receptors: a woman in her fifties or sixties who had recovered from COVID-19.

The chain couples TRBV19 to TRBJ1-5; 8 nucleotides agree with TRBD1. V lost 5 bases, J lost 7 bases, and 10 bases stayed unmatched. The germline gives CDR1 LNHDA, CDR2 SQIVND (reference sequence). This CDR3 region has 15 residues. The CDR3 loop reads CASSATGESWQPQHF. The CDR3 DNA is TGTGCCAGTAGTGCGACAGGGGAGTCGTGGCAGCCCCAGCATTTT. The whole variable domain, filled in from reference TRBV19 and TRBJ1-5, reads DGGITQSPKYLFRKEGQNVTLSCEQNLNHDAMYWYRQDPGQGLRLIYYSQIVNDFQKGDIAEGYSVSREKKESFPLTVTSAQKNPTAFYLCASSATGESWQPQHFGDGTRLSIL.

The V and J genes are TRBV6-1 and TRBJ1-5, with D possibly TRBD1 on 5 matching bases. Germline V gives CDR1 MNHNS, CDR2 SASEGT. Deletions cut 0 bases from V and 2 bases from J, with 14 bases between. There are 17 residues in the CDR3. In DNA form, the CDR3 reads TGTGCCAGCAGTGAAGCGGCTTTCGGGGGGGGCAATCAGCCCCAGCATTTT. Its protein is CASSEAAFGGGNQPQHF.

V gene TRBV24-1 combines with J gene TRBJ1-5; D is perhaps TRBD1 (5 bases). Germline loops: CDR1 KGHDR, CDR2 SFDVKD. The CDR3 consists of 14 residues. The V end lost 3 bases, the J end lost 4 bases, and 9 bases lay between the germline ends. The CDR3 protein is CATSDAGLNQPQHF. The DNA of the CDR3 is TGTGCCACCAGTGATGCAGGGTTGAATCAGCCCCAGCATTTT.

This clone was seen a single time. The chain uses TRBV11-2 and TRBJ2-1; 9 positions agree with TRBD1. Germline V lookup: CDR1 SGHAT, CDR2 FQNNGV. V lost 5 bases to trimming and J lost 5 bases; unmatched junction nucleotides: 13. This CDR3 spans 17 amino acids. The CDR3 DNA sequence: TGTGCCAGCAGCCCGGACAAACAGGGGGCAGGGGACAATGAGCAGTTCTTC. This gives the protein CASSPDKQGAGDNEQFF.

This sequence joins TRBV11-2 and TRBJ2-1; D is perhaps TRBD1 (5 bases). There are 16 residues in the CDR3. In germline, CDR1 is SGHAT, CDR2 FQNNGV. The V and J ends lost 0 bases and 4 bases respectively, with 13 bases between them. The CDR3 here is CASSLERQGGYNEQFF. CDR3 nucleotides: TGTGCCAGCAGCTTAGAAAGGCAGGGTGGGTACAATGAGCAGTTCTTC.